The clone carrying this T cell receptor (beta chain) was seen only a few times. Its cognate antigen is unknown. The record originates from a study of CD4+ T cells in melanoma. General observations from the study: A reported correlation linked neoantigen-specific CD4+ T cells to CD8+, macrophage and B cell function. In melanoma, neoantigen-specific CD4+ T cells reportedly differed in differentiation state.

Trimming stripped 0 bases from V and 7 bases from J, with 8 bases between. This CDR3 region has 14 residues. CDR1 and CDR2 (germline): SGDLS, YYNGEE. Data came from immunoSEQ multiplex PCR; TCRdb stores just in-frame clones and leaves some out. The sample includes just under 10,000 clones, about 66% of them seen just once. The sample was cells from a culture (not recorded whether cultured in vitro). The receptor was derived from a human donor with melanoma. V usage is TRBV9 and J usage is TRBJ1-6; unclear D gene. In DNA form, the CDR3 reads TGTGCCAGCAGCGTAGTGCCGGTGAATTCACCCCTCCACTTT. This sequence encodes CASSVVPVNSPLHF. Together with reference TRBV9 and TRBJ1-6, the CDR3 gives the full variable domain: DSGVTQTPKHLITATGQRVTLRCSPRSGDLSVYWYQQSLDQGLQFLIQYYNGEERAKGNILERFSAQQFPDLHSELNLSSLELGDSALYFCASSVVPVNSPLHFGNGTRLTVT.